Below, 5 T cell receptor beta chains from the same sample are listed, as sequenced in a study of blood T cell repertoires in COVID-19. Assay used: immunoSEQ multiplex PCR; TCRdb lists only in-frame clones, some missing. In the table there are 20,000 to 25,000 clones, 75% to 95% of which are singletons. Sequenced material: peripheral blood. The receptors stem from a human donor in a cohort sampled during active COVID-19.

The V and J genes are TRBV5-1 and TRBJ1-1, with 8 bases fitting TRBD1. The length of the CDR3 is 14 residues. J was trimmed by 4 bases and V by 5 bases; bases with no gene match: 7. Germline V CDR1 and CDR2: SGHRS, YFSETQ. The CDR3 sequence is CASSGNRGSTEAFF. DNA of the CDR3: TGCGCCAGCAGTGGTAACAGGGGGAGCACTGAAGCTTTCTTT. The variable domain in full, completed from reference TRBV5-1 and TRBJ1-1, reads KAGVTQTPRYLIKTRGQQVTLSCSPISGHRSVSWYQQTPGQGLQFLFEYFSETQRNKGNFPGRFSGRQFSNSRSEMNVSTLELGDSALYLCASSGNRGSTEAFFGQGTRLTVV.

Worth noting for this clone: This CDR3 is also generated by other DNA sequences in the sample. The chain recombines TRBV4-3 with TRBJ1-6, with D possibly TRBD1 on 5 matching bases. The V end lost 0 bases, the J end lost 9 bases, and 6 bases lay between the germline ends. Germline assignment: CDR1 LGHNA and CDR2 YSLEER. The CDR3 consists of 13 residues. This chain's CDR3 is CASSQDRGSPLHF. The CDR3 nucleotides read TGCGCCAGCAGCCAAGATAGGGGTTCACCCCTCCACTTT.

V usage is TRBV19 and J usage is TRBJ1-1, with 7 bases aligning to TRBD1. V lost 5 bases, J lost 2 bases, and 2 bases stayed unmatched. This CDR3 has 13 amino acids. Germline V lookup: CDR1 LNHDA, CDR2 SQIVND (reference sequence). CDR3 nucleotide sequence: TGTGCCAGTAGTGGGACAGCAAACACTGAAGCTTTCTTT. It specifies CASSGTANTEAFF.

This chain connects TRBV20-1 to TRBJ1-4; D unclear. CDR1 and CDR2 from the germline V gene are DFQATT and SNEGSKA (reference sequence). CDR3 length: 11 residues. The germline V and J ends were trimmed by 5 bases and 5 bases, with 6 bases remaining between them. CDR3 sequence reads: CSARKNEKLFF. CDR3 coding DNA: TGCAGTGCTCGTAAAAATGAAAAACTGTTTTTT.

This clone has just one count. V is TRBV27 and J is TRBJ2-7; 9 bases fit TRBD1. In germline, CDR1 is MNHEY, CDR2 SMNVEV (reference sequence). The CDR3 spans 13 residues. Trimming cost V 6 bases and J 7 bases; bases outside gene matches: 7. The CDR3 bases are TGTGCCAGCAGACCGGGACAGGGAAGGGAGCAGTACTTC. This sequence encodes CASRPGQGREQYF.